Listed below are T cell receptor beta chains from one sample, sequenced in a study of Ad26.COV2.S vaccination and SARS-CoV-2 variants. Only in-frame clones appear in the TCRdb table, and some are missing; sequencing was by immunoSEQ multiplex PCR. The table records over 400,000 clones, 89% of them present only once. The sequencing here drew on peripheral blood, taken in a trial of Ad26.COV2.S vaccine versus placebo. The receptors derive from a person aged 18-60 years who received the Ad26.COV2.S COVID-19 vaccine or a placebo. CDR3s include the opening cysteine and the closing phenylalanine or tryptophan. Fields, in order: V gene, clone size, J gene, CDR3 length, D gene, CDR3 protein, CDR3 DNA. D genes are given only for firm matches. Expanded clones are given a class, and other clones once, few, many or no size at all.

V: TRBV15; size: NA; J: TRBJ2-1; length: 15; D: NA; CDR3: CATSRDRGDPNEQFF; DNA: TGTGCCACCAGCAGAGATCGAGGGGATCCCAATGAGCAGTTCTTC
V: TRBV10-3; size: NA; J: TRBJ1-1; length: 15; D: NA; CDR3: CAISQKPDMNTEAFF; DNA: TGTGCCATCAGTCAAAAGCCGGACATGAACACTGAAGCTTTCTTT
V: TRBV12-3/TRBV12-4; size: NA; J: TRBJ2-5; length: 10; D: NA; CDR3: CASALTTQYF; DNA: TGTGCCAGCGCGTTAACGACCCAGTACTTC
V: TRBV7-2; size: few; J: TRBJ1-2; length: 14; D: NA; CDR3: CASSPTESDYGYTF; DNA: TGTGCCAGCAGCCCGACAGAGTCTGACTATGGCTACACCTTC
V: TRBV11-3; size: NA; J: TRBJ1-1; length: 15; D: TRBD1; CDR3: CASSRGQGRKTEAFF; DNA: TGTGCCAGCAGCAGAGGACAGGGGAGGAAGACTGAAGCTTTCTTT
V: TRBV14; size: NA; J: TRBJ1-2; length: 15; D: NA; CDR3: CASSHLQGPLSGYTF; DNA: TGTGCCAGCAGCCATCTACAGGGTCCTCTATCCGGCTACACCTTC
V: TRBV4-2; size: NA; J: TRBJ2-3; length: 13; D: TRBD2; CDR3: CASSSGRSDTQYF; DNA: TGTGCCAGCAGTAGCGGGAGGTCAGATACGCAGTATTTT
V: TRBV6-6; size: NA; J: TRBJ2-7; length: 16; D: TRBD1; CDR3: CASSYASPGTGSEKYF; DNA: TGTGCCAGCAGTTACGCTAGCCCAGGGACAGGGTCAGAAAAGTACTTC
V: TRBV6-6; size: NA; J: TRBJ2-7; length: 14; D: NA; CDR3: CASSYRGVSYEQYF; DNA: TGTGCCAGCAGTTACAGGGGTGTATCCTACGAGCAGTACTTC
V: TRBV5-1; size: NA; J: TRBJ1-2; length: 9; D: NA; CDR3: CASSLSNSF; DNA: TGCGCCAGCAGCTTGAGTAATTCCTTC
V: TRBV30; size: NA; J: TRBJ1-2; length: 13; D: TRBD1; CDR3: CAWTTGTGEGYTF; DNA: TGTGCCTGGACGACCGGGACAGGGGAAGGCTACACCTTC
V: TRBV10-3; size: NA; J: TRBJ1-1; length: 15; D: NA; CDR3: CAISEPNREDTEAFF; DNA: TGTGCCATCAGTGAGCCGAACAGGGAGGACACTGAAGCTTTCTTT
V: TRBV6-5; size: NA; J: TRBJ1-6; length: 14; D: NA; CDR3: CASSYIENNSPLHF; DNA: TGTGCCAGCAGTTACATAGAAAATAATTCACCCCTCCACTTT
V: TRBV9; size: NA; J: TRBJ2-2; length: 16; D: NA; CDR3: CASSASRASNTGELFF; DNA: TGTGCCAGCAGCGCCTCCCGGGCCTCGAACACCGGGGAGCTGTTTTTT
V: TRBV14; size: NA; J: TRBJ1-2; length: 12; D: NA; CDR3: CASSLGFYGYTF; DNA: TGTGCCAGCAGCCTTGGGTTCTATGGCTACACCTTC
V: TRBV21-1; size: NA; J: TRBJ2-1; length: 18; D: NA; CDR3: CASSWPDGGELSFNEQFF; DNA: TGTGCCAGCAGCTGGCCCGACGGGGGAGAATTATCGTTCAATGAGCAGTTCTTC
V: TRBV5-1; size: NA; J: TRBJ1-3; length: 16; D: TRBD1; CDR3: CASSSSQGASGNTIYF; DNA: TGCGCCAGCAGCTCCTCCCAGGGGGCCTCTGGAAACACCATATATTTT
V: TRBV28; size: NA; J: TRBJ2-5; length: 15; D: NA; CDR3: CASIPGTQGQETQYF; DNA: TGTGCCAGCATTCCGGGGACCCAGGGCCAAGAGACCCAGTACTTC
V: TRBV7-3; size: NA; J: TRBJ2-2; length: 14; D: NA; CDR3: CASSRGGGTGELFF; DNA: TGTGCCAGCAGCAGAGGAGGGGGCACCGGGGAGCTGTTTTTT